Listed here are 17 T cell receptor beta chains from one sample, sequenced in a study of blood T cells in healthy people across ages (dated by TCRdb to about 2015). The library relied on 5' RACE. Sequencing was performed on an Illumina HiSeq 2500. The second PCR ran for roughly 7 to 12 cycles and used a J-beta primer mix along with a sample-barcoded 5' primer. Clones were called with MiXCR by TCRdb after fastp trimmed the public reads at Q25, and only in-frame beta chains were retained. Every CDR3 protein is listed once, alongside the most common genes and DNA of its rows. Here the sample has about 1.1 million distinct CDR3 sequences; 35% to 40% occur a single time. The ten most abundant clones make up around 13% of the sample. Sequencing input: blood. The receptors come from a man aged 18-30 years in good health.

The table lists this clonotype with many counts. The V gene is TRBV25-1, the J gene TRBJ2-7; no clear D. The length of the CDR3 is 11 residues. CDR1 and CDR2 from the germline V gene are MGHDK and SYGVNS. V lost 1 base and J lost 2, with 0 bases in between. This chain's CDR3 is CASSESYEQYF. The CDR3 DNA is TGTGCCAGCAGTGAATCCTACGAGCAGTACTTC.

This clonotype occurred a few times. The CDR3 sequence is CSARRQGRKEKLFF. CDR3 nucleotides: TGCAGTGCTCGGCGACAGGGTCGGAAGGAAAAACTGTTTTTT. The chain joins TRBV20-1 to TRBJ1-4, with 7 bases aligning to TRBD1. Germline V gene lookup returns CDR1 DFQATT and CDR2 SNEGSKA (reference sequence). J lost 8 bases, V lost 5 bases, and 11 bases had no gene match. This CDR3 is built from 14 residues.

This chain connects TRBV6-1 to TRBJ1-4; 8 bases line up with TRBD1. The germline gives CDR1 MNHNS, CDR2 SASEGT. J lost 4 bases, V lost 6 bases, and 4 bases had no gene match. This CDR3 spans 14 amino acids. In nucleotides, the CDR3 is TGTGCCAGCAGCAGGGGGCTAGATAATGAAAAACTGTTTTTT. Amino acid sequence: CASSRGLDNEKLFF.

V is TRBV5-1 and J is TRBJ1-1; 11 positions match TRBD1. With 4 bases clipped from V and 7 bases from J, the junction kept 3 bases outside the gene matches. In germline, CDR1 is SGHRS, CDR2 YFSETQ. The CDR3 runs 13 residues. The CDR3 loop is CASSEGQGVEAFF. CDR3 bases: TGCGCCAGCAGCGAGGGACAGGGGGTTGAAGCTTTCTTT.

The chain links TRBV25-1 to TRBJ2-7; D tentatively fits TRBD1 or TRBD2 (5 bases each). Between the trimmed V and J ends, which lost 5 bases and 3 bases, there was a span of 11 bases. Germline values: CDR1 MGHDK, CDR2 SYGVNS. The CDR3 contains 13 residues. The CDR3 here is CASSPLGVYEQYF. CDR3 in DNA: TGTGCCAGCAGTCCCCTGGGGGTCTACGAGCAGTACTTC.

Here the CDR3 reads CASSRGHGPTNEKLFF. The CDR3 nucleotides are TGCGCCAGCAGCCGGGGACATGGGCCAACTAATGAAAAACTGTTTTTT. The chain employs TRBV4-1 and TRBJ1-4, with a possible D match to TRBD1 (6 bases). The V gene's germline CDR1 is MGHRA and CDR2 YSYEKL. This CDR3 contains 16 residues. Deletions cut 4 bases from V and 0 bases from J, with 12 bases between.

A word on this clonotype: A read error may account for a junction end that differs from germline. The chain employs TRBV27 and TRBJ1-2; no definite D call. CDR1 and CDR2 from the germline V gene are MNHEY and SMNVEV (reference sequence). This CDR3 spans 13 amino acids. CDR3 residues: CAGSLFKDGGYTF. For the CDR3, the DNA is TGTGCCGGCAGTTTATTTAAAGACGGAGGCTACACCTTC.

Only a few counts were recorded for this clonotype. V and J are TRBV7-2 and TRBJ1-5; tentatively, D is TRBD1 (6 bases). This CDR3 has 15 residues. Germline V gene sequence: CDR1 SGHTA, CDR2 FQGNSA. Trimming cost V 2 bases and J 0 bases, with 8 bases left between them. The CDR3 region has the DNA TGTGCCAGCAGCTTAAGGACAGATAGCAATCAGCCCCAGCATTTT. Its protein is CASSLRTDSNQPQHF.

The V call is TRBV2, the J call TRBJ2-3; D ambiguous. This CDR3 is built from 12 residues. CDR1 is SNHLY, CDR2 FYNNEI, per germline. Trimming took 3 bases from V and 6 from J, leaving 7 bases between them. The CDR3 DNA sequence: TGTGCCAGCAGTGACATTGAGGATACGCAGTATTTT. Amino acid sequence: CASSDIEDTQYF.

The DNA of the CDR3 is TGCAGTGCTCCACGGACAGGCACCAATGAGCAGTACTTC. This encodes CSAPRTGTNEQYF. The chain is built from TRBV20-1 and TRBJ2-7; 7 bases line up with TRBD1. V gave up 5 bases and J gave up 7 bases; unmatched junction bases: 11. The germline V gene encodes CDR1 DFQATT and CDR2 SNEGSKA (reference sequence). This CDR3 is built from 13 residues.

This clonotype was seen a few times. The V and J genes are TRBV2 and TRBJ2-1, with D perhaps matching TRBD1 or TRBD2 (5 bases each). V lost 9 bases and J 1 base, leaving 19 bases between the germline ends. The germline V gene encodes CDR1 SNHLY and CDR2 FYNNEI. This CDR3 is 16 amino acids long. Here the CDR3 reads CASTDGKGRSYNEQFF. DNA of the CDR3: TGTGCCAGTACCGACGGAAAGGGACGGTCCTACAATGAGCAGTTCTTC.

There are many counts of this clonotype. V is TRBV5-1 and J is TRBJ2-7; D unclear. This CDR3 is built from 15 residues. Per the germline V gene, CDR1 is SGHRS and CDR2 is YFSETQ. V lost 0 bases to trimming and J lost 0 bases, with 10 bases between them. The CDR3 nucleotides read TGCGCCAGCAGCTTGGATGGCAGTGCCTCCTACGAGCAGTACTTC. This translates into CASSLDGSASYEQYF.

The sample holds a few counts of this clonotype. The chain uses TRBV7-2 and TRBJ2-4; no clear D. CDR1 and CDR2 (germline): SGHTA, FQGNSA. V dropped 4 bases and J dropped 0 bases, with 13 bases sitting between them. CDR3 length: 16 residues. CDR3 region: CASSSPLPLAKNIQYF. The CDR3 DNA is TGTGCCAGCAGCTCCCCCCTTCCACTAGCCAAAAACATTCAGTACTTC.

The CDR3 region has the DNA TGTGCCAGCAGCTCCCACCGGGACAGTGTCTCCTACGAGCAGTACTTC. Its translation: CASSSHRDSVSYEQYF. The chain couples TRBV7-9 to TRBJ2-7, with 7 bases matching TRBD1. The CDR3 is 16 amino acids. V lost 4 bases to trimming and J lost 0 bases; unmatched junction nucleotides: 9. CDR1 and CDR2 from the germline V gene are SEHNR and FQNEAQ (reference sequence).

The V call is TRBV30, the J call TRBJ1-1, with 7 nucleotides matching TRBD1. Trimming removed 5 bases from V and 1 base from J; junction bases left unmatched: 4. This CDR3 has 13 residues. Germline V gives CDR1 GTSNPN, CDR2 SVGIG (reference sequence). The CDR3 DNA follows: TGTGCCTGGCAAAGGACAGGGAACACTGAAGCTTTCTTT. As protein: CAWQRTGNTEAFF.

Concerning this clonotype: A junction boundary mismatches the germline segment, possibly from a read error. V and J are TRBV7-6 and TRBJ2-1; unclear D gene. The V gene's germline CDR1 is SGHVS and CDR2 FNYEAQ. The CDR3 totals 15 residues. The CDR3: CANSSKSSSYNEQFF. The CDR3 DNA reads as TGTGCCAACAGCTCTAAGTCTAGCTCCTACAATGAGCAGTTCTTC.

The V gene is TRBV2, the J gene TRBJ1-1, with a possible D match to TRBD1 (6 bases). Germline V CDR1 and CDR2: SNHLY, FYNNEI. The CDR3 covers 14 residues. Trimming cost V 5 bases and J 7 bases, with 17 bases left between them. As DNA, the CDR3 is TGTGCCAGCAGTCAAGATAGGACAGACGTTGAAGCTTTCTTT. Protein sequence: CASSQDRTDVEAFF.